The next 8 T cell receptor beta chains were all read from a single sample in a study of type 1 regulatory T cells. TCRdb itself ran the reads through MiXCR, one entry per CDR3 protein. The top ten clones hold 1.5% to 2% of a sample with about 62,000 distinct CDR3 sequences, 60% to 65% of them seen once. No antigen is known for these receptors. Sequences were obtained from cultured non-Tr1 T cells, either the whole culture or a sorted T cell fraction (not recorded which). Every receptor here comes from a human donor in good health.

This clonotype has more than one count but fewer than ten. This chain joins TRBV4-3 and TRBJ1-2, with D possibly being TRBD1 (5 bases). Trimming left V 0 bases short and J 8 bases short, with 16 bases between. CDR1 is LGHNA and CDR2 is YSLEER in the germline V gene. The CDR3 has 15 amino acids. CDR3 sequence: CASSQDGRGANGYTF. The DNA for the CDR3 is TGCGCCAGCAGCCAAGACGGGAGGGGCGCAAACGGCTACACCTTC.

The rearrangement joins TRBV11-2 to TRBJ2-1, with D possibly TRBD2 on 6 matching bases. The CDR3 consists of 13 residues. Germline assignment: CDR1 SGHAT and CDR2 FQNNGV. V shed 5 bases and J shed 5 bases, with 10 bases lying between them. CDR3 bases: TGTGCCAGCAGCCTGGGACTGAACAATGAGCAGTTCTTC. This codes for CASSLGLNNEQFF.

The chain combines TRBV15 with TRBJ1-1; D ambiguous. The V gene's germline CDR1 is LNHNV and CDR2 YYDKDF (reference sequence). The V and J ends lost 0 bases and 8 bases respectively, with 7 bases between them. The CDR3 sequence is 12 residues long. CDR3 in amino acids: CATSRDQQEAFF. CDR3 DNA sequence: TGTGCCACCAGCAGAGATCAGCAGGAAGCTTTCTTT.

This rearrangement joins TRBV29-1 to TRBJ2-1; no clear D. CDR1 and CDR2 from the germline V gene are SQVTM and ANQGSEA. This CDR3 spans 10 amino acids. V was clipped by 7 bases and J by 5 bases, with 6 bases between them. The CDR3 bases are TGCAGCGCTGGTGACAATGAGCAGTTCTTC. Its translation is CSAGDNEQFF.

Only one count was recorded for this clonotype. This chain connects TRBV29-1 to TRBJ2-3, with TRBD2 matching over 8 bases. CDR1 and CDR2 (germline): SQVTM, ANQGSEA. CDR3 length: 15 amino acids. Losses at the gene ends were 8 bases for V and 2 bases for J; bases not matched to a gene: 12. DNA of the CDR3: TGCAGCAGCCTAGGTAGCGGGGTGTACACAGATACGCAGTATTTT. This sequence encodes CSSLGSGVYTDTQYF.

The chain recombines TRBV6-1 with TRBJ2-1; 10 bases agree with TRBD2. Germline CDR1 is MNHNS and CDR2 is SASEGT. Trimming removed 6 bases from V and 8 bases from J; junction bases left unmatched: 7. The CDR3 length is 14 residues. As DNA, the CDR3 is TGTGCCAGCAGGATCCTAGCGGGAGCGGATGAGCAGTTCTTC. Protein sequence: CASRILAGADEQFF.

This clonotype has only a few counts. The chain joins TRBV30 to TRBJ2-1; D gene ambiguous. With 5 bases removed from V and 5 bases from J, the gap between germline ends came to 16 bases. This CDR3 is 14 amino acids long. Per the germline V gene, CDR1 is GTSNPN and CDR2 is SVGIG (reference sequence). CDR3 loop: CAWGITIANNEQFF. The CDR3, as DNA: TGTGCCTGGGGCATAACTATAGCTAACAATGAGCAGTTCTTC. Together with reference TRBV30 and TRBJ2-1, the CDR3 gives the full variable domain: SQTIHQWPATLVQPVGSPLSLECTVEGTSNPNLYWYRQAAGRGLQLLFYSVGIGQISSEVPQNLSASRPQDRQFILSSKKLLLSDSGFYLCAWGITIANNEQFFGPGTRLTVL.

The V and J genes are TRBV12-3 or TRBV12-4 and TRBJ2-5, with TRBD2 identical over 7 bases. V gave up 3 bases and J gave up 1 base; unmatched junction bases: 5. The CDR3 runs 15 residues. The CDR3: CASSFGGGPQETQYF. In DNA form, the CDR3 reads TGTGCCAGCAGTTTTGGGGGAGGGCCCCAAGAGACCCAGTACTTC.